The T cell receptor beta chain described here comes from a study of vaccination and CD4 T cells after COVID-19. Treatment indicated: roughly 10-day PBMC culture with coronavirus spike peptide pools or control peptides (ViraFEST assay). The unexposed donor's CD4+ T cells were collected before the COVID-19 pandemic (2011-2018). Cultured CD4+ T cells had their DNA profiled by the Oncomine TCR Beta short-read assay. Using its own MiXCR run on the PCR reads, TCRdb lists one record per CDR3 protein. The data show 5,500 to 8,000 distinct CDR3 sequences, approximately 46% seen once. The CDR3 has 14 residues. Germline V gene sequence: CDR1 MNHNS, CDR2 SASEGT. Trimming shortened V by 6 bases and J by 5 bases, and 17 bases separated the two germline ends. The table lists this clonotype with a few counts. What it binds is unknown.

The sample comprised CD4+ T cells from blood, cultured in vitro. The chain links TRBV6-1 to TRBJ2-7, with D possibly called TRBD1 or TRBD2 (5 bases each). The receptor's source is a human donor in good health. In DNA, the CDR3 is TGTGCCAGCAGCCCATACGGGGCGAGAAACGAGCAGTACTTC. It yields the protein CASSPYGARNEQYF.